The rows below give T cell receptor beta chains drawn from one sample of a study of blood T cell repertoires in COVID-19. Some clones are missing from TCRdb's copy, which holds only in-frame ones; the method was immunoSEQ multiplex PCR. The sample records fewer than 250,000 clones, 80% to 90% being singletons. Sequenced material: peripheral blood. The source of these receptors is a woman in her thirties or forties with active or convalescent COVID-19. Both conserved end residues are part of each CDR3. The D gene is left open where the match is weak. Clone size is not always given. Where it is, it says once, few, many or a class for expanded clones.

CDR3 protein	CDR3 DNA	D gene	V gene	J gene	clone size
CASSFYSGGDSTDTQYF	TGTGCCAGCAGCTTCTATAGCGGGGGGGATAGCACAGATACGCAGTATTTT	TRBD2	TRBV7-2	TRBJ2-3	NA
CAWKNRLAGGTSTDTQYF	TGTGCCTGGAAAAATCGACTAGCGGGGGGCACTAGCACAGATACGCAGTATTTT	TRBD2	TRBV30	TRBJ2-3	NA
CASSLGQVSTEAFF	TGTGCCAGCAGCTTAGGTCAGGTTTCGACTGAAGCTTTCTTT	NA	TRBV11-3	TRBJ1-1	NA
CAWSRGNTGELFF	TGTGCCTGGAGTCGGGGGAACACCGGGGAGCTGTTTTTT	NA	TRBV30	TRBJ2-2	once
CASSPGAYYNEQFF	TGTGCCAGCAGTCCAGGGGCCTACTACAATGAGCAGTTCTTC	NA	TRBV2	TRBJ2-1	NA
CASHSSLRGPQHF	TGTGCCAGCCATTCTTCCCTAAGGGGGCCCCAGCATTTT	NA	TRBV6-5	TRBJ1-5	NA
CAWSDDRHSGNTIYF	TGTGCCTGGAGCGATGACAGGCACTCTGGAAACACCATATATTTT	NA	TRBV30	TRBJ1-3	NA
CASSFRLRGSYNEQFF	TGTGCCAGCAGTTTCCGTCTTCGGGGTTCCTACAATGAGCAGTTCTTC	NA	TRBV28	TRBJ2-1	NA
CASTDPRGLRETQYF	TGTGCCAGCACTGATCCCAGGGGGCTTCGAGAGACCCAGTACTTC	TRBD1	TRBV2	TRBJ2-5	NA
CASNQQGGYTDTQYF	TGTGCCAGTAATCAGCAGGGTGGGTACACAGATACGCAGTATTTT	NA	TRBV19	TRBJ2-3	NA
CASSYTGQGLQGAFF	TGTGCCAGCAGTTACACCGGACAGGGGCTCCAAGGAGCTTTCTTT	TRBD1	TRBV6-5	TRBJ1-1	NA
CASSEWLGGANTEAFF	TGTGCCAGCAGTGAATGGTTGGGGGGTGCGAACACTGAAGCTTTCTTT	NA	TRBV6-1	TRBJ1-1	NA
CASSERSLIILKNEQFF	TGTGCCAGCAGTGAGAGGTCATTGATAATCCTTAAGAATGAGCAGTTCTTC	NA	TRBV25-1	TRBJ2-1	NA
CASSQDRVIEQYF	TGTGCCAGCAGCCAGGACAGGGTAATTGAGCAGTACTTC	TRBD1	TRBV7-9	TRBJ2-7	NA
CASSGRTNNSPLHF	TGTGCCAGCAGTGGACGGACTAATAATTCACCCCTCCACTTT	NA	TRBV2	TRBJ1-6	NA
CASRLAGGSPDTQYF	TGTGCCAGCAGGTTAGCGGGGGGGTCCCCAGATACGCAGTATTTT	TRBD2	TRBV28	TRBJ2-3	few
CASSFPTSGTDTQYF	TGTGCCAGCAGTTTCCCGACTAGCGGCACAGATACGCAGTATTTT	TRBD2	TRBV6-2/TRBV6-3	TRBJ2-3	NA
CASSLGGVNTEAFF	TGTGCCAGCAGCTTGGGGGGAGTCAACACTGAAGCTTTCTTT	NA	TRBV7-9	TRBJ1-1	NA
CASSFSGGNTGELFF	TGTGCCAGCAGCTTTAGCGGGGGGAACACCGGGGAGCTGTTTTTT	TRBD2	TRBV5-4	TRBJ2-2	many
CASSRQGGQYEQYF	TGTGCCAGCAGTCGGCAGGGGGGTCAATACGAGCAGTACTTC	NA	TRBV27	TRBJ2-7	NA
CASSGTGEQPQHF	TGTGCCAGCAGCGGGACAGGGGAGCAGCCCCAGCATTTT	TRBD1	TRBV2	TRBJ1-5	NA
CARYRVLSDTQYF	TGTGCCAGGTACAGGGTCTTAAGTGATACGCAGTATTTT	NA	TRBV28	TRBJ2-3	NA
CASSQATVVETQYF	TGTGCCAGCAGCCAAGCTACGGTAGTGGAGACCCAGTACTTC	NA	TRBV14	TRBJ2-5	NA
CASSESPGQGASIEKLFF	TGTGCCAGCAGTGAATCCCCTGGACAGGGGGCGAGTATTGAAAAACTGTTTTTT	TRBD1	TRBV25-1	TRBJ1-4	NA
CASSLLASSYNEQFF	TGTGCCAGCAGTCTACTAGCGTCCTCCTACAATGAGCAGTTCTTC	TRBD2	TRBV27	TRBJ2-1	NA
CASSLYGQGVTGELFF	TGTGCCAGCAGCTTGTATGGGCAGGGGGTTACCGGGGAGCTGTTTTTT	TRBD1	TRBV5-4	TRBJ2-2	NA
CASSPSRQVGNTIYF	TGTGCCAGCTCACCTTCTCGGCAGGTCGGAAACACCATATATTTT	NA	TRBV18	TRBJ1-3	few
CASSRRDTLTDTQYF	TGTGCCAGCAGCCGACGGGACACCCTCACAGATACGCAGTATTTT	NA	TRBV13	TRBJ2-3	NA
CASEGGSYNEQFF	TGTGCCAGCGAGGGAGGCTCCTACAATGAGCAGTTCTTC	NA	TRBV10-3	TRBJ2-1	once
CASSPPVGVSSYNEQFF	TGTGCCAGCTCACCACCAGTCGGGGTAAGCTCCTACAATGAGCAGTTCTTC	NA	TRBV18	TRBJ2-1	NA
CASKEGAPWSPLHF	TGCGCCAGCAAAGAGGGGGCGCCGTGGTCACCCCTCCACTTT	TRBD1	TRBV5-1	TRBJ1-6	NA
CASSWRGHEQYF	TGTGCCAGCAGCTGGAGGGGCCACGAGCAGTACTTC	NA	TRBV7-2	TRBJ2-7	NA
CASQGGLGNTIYF	TGTGCCAGCCAGGGCGGTTTGGGAAACACCATATATTTT	NA	TRBV28	TRBJ1-3	NA
CASSTPRGFGYTF	TGTGCCAGTAGTACCCCCCGGGGGTTTGGCTACACCTTC	NA	TRBV19	TRBJ1-2	NA
CSAFVTGTDTQYF	TGCAGCGCATTCGTTACAGGGACAGATACGCAGTATTTT	NA	TRBV29-1	TRBJ2-3	NA
CASIAGQGWVNTEAFF	TGTGCCAGCATTGCGGGACAGGGGTGGGTGAACACTGAAGCTTTCTTT	TRBD1	TRBV27	TRBJ1-1	NA
CATRGGADTQYF	TGTGCCACCCGCGGTGGCGCAGATACGCAGTATTTT	NA	TRBV24-1	TRBJ2-3	NA
CASSSYGGHNEQFF	TGTGCCAGCAGCTCTTATGGGGGCCACAATGAGCAGTTCTTC	NA	TRBV6-6	TRBJ2-1	few
CASSPSGNSYEQYF	TGTGCCAGCAGCCCCTCGGGTAACTCCTACGAGCAGTACTTC	NA	TRBV7-9	TRBJ2-7	NA
CASSAPRGRGRKSEGYTF	TGCGCCAGCAGCGCCCCTAGGGGCAGGGGGCGTAAGAGTGAAGGCTACACCTTC	TRBD1	TRBV4-1	TRBJ1-2	few
CSASKGTNSPGSF	TGCAGTGCTAGTAAGGGGACTAACTCCCCGGGGAGCTTC	TRBD2	TRBV20-1	TRBJ2-7	NA
CASLDRGAHEKLFF	TGTGCCAGTTTGGACAGGGGCGCCCATGAAAAACTGTTTTTT	TRBD1	TRBV19	TRBJ1-4	few